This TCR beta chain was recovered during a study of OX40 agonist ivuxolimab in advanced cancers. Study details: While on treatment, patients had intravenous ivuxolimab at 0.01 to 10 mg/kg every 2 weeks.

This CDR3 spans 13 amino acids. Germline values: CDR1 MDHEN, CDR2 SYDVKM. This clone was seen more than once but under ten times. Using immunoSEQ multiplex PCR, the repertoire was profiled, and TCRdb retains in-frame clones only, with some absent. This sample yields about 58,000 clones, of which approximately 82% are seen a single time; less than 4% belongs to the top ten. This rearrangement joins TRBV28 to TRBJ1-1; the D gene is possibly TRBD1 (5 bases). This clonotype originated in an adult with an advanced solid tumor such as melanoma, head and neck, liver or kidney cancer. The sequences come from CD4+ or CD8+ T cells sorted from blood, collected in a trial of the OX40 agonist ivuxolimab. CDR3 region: CADPRVMNTEAFF. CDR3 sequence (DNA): TGTGCGGACCCCAGGGTAATGAACACTGAAGCTTTCTTT.